One sample yielded the 26 T cell receptor beta chains listed below, sequenced in a study of cytomegalovirus exposure and HLA in healthy donors (TCRdb year 2017). The library was made by the immunoSEQ multiplex PCR assay. The multiplex PCR relied on a mix of 60 forward primers for TCR Vbeta segments and 13 reverse primers for TCR Jbeta segments. TCRdb holds this immuneACCESS table with in-frame rearrangements only. Some clones are missing; in checked studies, unresolved V genes explain under half, and the rest has no known cause. Counted in this sample were roughly 120,000 clones; 60% to 85% of them appeared once. The top ten hold 2.5% to 3.5% of the sample. The sequenced sample was PBMCs. These receptor sequences come from a woman aged 40 to 50 in good health and CMV-seropositive.

The CDR3, as DNA: TGTGCCAGCAGCTTGGGGCCCGACTCCGGGACAGGGGCCTATGGCTACACCTTC. Its protein product is CASSLGPDSGTGAYGYTF. V usage is TRBV5-5 and J usage is TRBJ1-2; the match to TRBD1 covers 10 bases. This CDR3 has 18 amino acids. In germline, CDR1 is SGHKS, CDR2 YYEKEE (reference sequence). The junction had 12 bases not matched to a gene; V was cut back by 0 bases and J by 4 bases.

In DNA, the CDR3 is TGTGCCAGCAGCTTTGAACCGGTCTATGGCTACACCTTC. Protein sequence: CASSFEPVYGYTF. J is TRBJ1-2 and V is TRBV5-4; unclear D gene. The CDR3 contains 13 residues. Trimming pared 2 bases from V and 4 bases from J, leaving 9 bases between. Germline V CDR1 and CDR2: SGHNT, YYREEE (reference sequence).

The count of this clone is one. The gene calls are TRBV6-4 and TRBJ2-7; 8 nucleotides match TRBD1. V lost 4 bases to trimming and J lost 5 bases; unmatched junction nucleotides: 7. CDR3 length: 14 residues. Germline CDR1 reads MRHNA; CDR2 reads SNTAGT. The CDR3 bases are TGTGCCAGCAGTGTCCGGACAGGGTCAAACGAGCAGTACTTC. Translating it yields CASSVRTGSNEQYF.

This chain uses TRBV7-9 with TRBJ1-6; TRBD1 matches at 10 bases. Germline CDR1 is SEHNR and CDR2 is FQNEAQ (reference sequence). The ends lost 5 bases at V and 10 bases at J; junction bases unmatched: 5. This CDR3 comprises 14 residues. The CDR3 coding sequence is TGTGCCAGCAGCACCGGGACAGGGGTGTCACCCCTCCACTTT. Protein sequence: CASSTGTGVSPLHF.

This clone has a handful of counts. The CDR3 region is CASSTSMGQGITEAFF. The CDR3 DNA reads as TGTGCCAGTAGTACATCGATGGGACAGGGAATCACTGAAGCTTTCTTT. V gene TRBV19 combines with J gene TRBJ1-1; 9 nucleotides line up with TRBD1. J was trimmed by 4 bases and V by 4 bases; bases with no gene match: 10. The CDR3 is made up of 16 amino acids. Germline-derived CDR1 and CDR2 are LNHDA and SQIVND (reference sequence). Variable domain in full (rest from reference TRBV19 and TRBJ1-1): DGGITQSPKYLFRKEGQNVTLSCEQNLNHDAMYWYRQDPGQGLRLIYYSQIVNDFQKGDIAEGYSVSREKKESFPLTVTSAQKNPTAFYLCASSTSMGQGITEAFFGQGTRLTVV.

This clone was seen a few times. V gene TRBV6-5 combines with J gene TRBJ1-1, with D possibly being TRBD1 (5 bases). The germline V gene has CDR1 MNHEY and CDR2 SVGAGI. CDR3 size: 15 residues. V was clipped by 0 bases and J by 4 bases, with 12 bases between them. CDR3 sequence: CASSYSNGGGTEAFF. CDR3 coding DNA: TGTGCCAGCAGTTACTCTAACGGGGGGGGCACTGAAGCTTTCTTT.

This clone was observed a few times. The chain has TRBV2 and TRBJ2-1; TRBD1 aligns across 9 bases. Germline CDR1 is SNHLY and CDR2 is FYNNEI. There are 12 residues in the CDR3. V lost 6 bases, J lost 6 bases, and 0 bases stayed unmatched. CDR3 DNA: TGTGCCAGCAGGACAGGGGGCAATGAGCAGTTCTTC. The encoded protein is CASRTGGNEQFF.

The chain combines TRBV5-1 with TRBJ1-3; tentative D call: TRBD1 (5 bases). In germline, CDR1 is SGHRS, CDR2 YFSETQ. The CDR3 runs to 14 residues. Trimming removed 4 bases from V and 4 bases from J, with 12 bases in between. This CDR3 is CASSGGTLGNTIYF. The CDR3 nucleotides read TGCGCCAGCAGCGGCGGGACGCTCGGAAACACCATATATTTT.

The chain has TRBV7-9 and TRBJ2-1; 8 bases match TRBD1. This CDR3 is 14 amino acids long. Trimming at V came to 3 bases and at J to 7 bases, leaving 5 bases not matched to a gene. In germline, CDR1 is SEHNR, CDR2 FQNEAQ (reference sequence). The chain's CDR3 is CASSFGQGWNEQFF. In DNA form, the CDR3 reads TGTGCCAGCAGCTTCGGACAGGGTTGGAATGAGCAGTTCTTC.

This chain links TRBV7-2 with TRBJ1-1; TRBD1 agrees at 8 bases. This CDR3 comprises 15 residues. Germline CDR1 and CDR2: SGHTA and FQGNSA. J was trimmed by 1 base and V by 3 bases; bases with no gene match: 4. The CDR3 DNA reads as TGTGCCAGCAGCTTCGGGGACAGGAGGAACACTGAAGCTTTCTTT. It is translated as CASSFGDRRNTEAFF.

The chain couples TRBV6-1 to TRBJ2-7, with TRBD2 as a possible D gene (6 bases). The CDR3 totals 15 residues. Germline CDR1 and CDR2: MNHNS and SASEGT. V was clipped by 2 bases and J by 2 bases, with 13 bases between them. CDR3 protein: CASSETSEGTYEQYF. The CDR3 bases are TGTGCCAGCAGTGAAACCTCGGAGGGGACCTACGAGCAGTACTTC.

The CDR3 DNA sequence: TGTGCCAGCAGGTGGACAGGGCGCACAGATACGCAGTATTTT. Amino acid sequence: CASRWTGRTDTQYF. The chain combines TRBV27 with TRBJ2-3; 8 bases fit TRBD1. Trimming removed 6 bases from V and 1 base from J; junction bases left unmatched: 3. The CDR3 contains 14 residues. Germline V gene lookup returns CDR1 MNHEY and CDR2 SMNVEV (reference sequence).

J is TRBJ1-5 and V is TRBV2; tentative D call: TRBD1 (5 bases). Germline V lookup: CDR1 SNHLY, CDR2 FYNNEI. V lost 6 bases and J lost 4, with 10 bases in between. The CDR3 consists of 13 residues. CDR3 residues: CASRDTINQPQHF. CDR3 bases: TGTGCCAGCAGGGACACAATTAATCAGCCCCAGCATTTT.

The chain links TRBV19 to TRBJ1-2; 8 nucleotides match TRBD1. Looked up from germline, CDR1 is LNHDA and CDR2 is SQIVND (reference sequence). The V segment lost 6 bases and the J segment 8 bases; nucleotides outside the gene matches: 11. The CDR3 loop spans 14 amino acids. The CDR3 loop reads CASSPKGTGKGYTF. The CDR3 DNA reads as TGTGCCAGTAGCCCAAAAGGGACAGGCAAAGGCTACACCTTC.

The chain joins TRBV9 to TRBJ2-1; D is undetermined. CDR3 length: 14 amino acids. The germline V and J ends were trimmed by 4 bases and 3 bases, with 11 bases remaining between them. In germline, CDR1 is SGDLS, CDR2 YYNGEE. DNA for the CDR3: TGTGCCAGCAGCCCACCCGCTAGCTACAATGAGCAGTTCTTC. This sequence encodes CASSPPASYNEQFF.

J is TRBJ1-1 and V is TRBV7-9; TRBD1 aligns across 9 bases. J was trimmed by 7 bases and V by 5 bases; bases with no gene match: 11. The CDR3 runs 15 residues. Germline CDR1 and CDR2: SEHNR and FQNEAQ (reference sequence). The CDR3 DNA reads TGTGCCAGCAGCCCGGGGACAGGGAAGGTGGATGAAGCTTTCTTT. Its translation is CASSPGTGKVDEAFF.

This clone showed up just once. Here the CDR3 reads CASSPMSSTDTQYF. In DNA, the CDR3 is TGTGCCAGCTCCCCAATGTCTAGCACAGATACGCAGTATTTT. The chain is built from TRBV18 and TRBJ2-3; D is undetermined. CDR3 length: 14 amino acids. The germline gives CDR1 KGHSH, CDR2 LQKENI. Trimming shortened V by 6 bases and J by 0 bases, and 10 bases separated the two germline ends.

The CDR3 protein is CASSPRQGDEKLFF. CDR3 in DNA: TGTGCCAGCAGCCCGCGACAGGGAGATGAAAAACTGTTTTTT. The genes are TRBV5-4 and TRBJ1-4; TRBD1 aligns across 7 bases. This CDR3 spans 14 amino acids. The germline gives CDR1 SGHNT, CDR2 YYREEE (reference sequence). The junction had 6 bases not matched to a gene; V was cut back by 4 bases and J by 6 bases. The variable domain in full, with the rest retrieved from reference TRBV5-4 and TRBJ1-4, is ETGVTQSPTHLIKTRGQQVTLRCSSQSGHNTVSWYQQALGQGPQFIFQYYREEENGRGNFPPRFSGLQFPNYSSELNVNALELDDSALYLCASSPRQGDEKLFFGSGTQLSVL.

The rearrangement links TRBV5-6 to TRBJ1-1; D is uncertain. Trimming took off 4 bases at V and 5 bases at J, with 12 bases between the two ends. The CDR3 consists of 13 residues. The germline V gene encodes CDR1 SGHDT and CDR2 YYEEEE. The CDR3 DNA reads TGTGCCAGCAGCCTCTCTAGTTGGACTGAAGCTTTCTTT. It yields the protein CASSLSSWTEAFF.

The V gene is TRBV5-1, the J gene TRBJ1-3; D remains ambiguous. V lost 4 bases and J lost 2, with 13 bases in between. The germline gives CDR1 SGHRS, CDR2 YFSETQ. The CDR3 contains 15 residues. This chain's CDR3 is CASSDRETAGNTIYF. The CDR3 DNA reads TGCGCCAGCAGCGACCGTGAAACAGCTGGAAACACCATATATTTT.

The V call is TRBV19, the J call TRBJ2-2, with 8 bases aligning to TRBD2. Looked up from germline, CDR1 is LNHDA and CDR2 is SQIVND (reference sequence). The CDR3 is 15 amino acids. J was trimmed by 5 bases and V by 6 bases; bases with no gene match: 8. CDR3 loop: CASRPASGGTGELFF. CDR3 in DNA: TGTGCCAGTAGACCTGCAAGCGGGGGAACCGGGGAGCTGTTTTTT.

J is TRBJ2-3 and V is TRBV5-1; 11 positions match TRBD2. Germline CDR1 SGHRS, CDR2 YFSETQ. The J segment lost 5 bases and the V segment lost 0 bases, leaving 5 bases of the junction unmatched. The CDR3 runs to 16 residues. The CDR3 bases are TGCGCCAGCAGCTTGGTAACTAGCGGGGGAGGAGATACGCAGTATTTT. Translating gives CASSLVTSGGGDTQYF.

The chain uses TRBV7-2 and TRBJ2-1; D possibly corresponds to TRBD2 (6 bases). CDR1 SGHTA and CDR2 FQGNSA come from the germline V gene. Trimming shortened V by 1 base and J by 3 bases, and 10 bases separated the two germline ends. The CDR3 runs 15 residues. Here the CDR3 DNA reads TGTGCCAGCAGCTTAGTGCGGGGATTCTACAATGAGCAGTTCTTC. Its protein is CASSLVRGFYNEQFF.

This chain joins TRBV29-1 and TRBJ2-7; TRBD1 matches 10 bases. The CDR3 has 13 residues. The germline gives CDR1 SQVTM, CDR2 ANQGSEA. The junction had 7 bases not matched to a gene; V was cut back by 7 bases and J by 4 bases. Here the CDR3 reads CSASTGGGYEQYF. The CDR3 DNA follows: TGCAGCGCCTCGACAGGGGGCGGGTACGAGCAGTACTTC.

To note about this clone: The limits of the CDR3 on the DNA are not certain, so only TCRdb's listed CDR3 is given. This chain connects TRBV6-5 to TRBJ2-7; the table's D gene call, TRBD2, was not cross checked with the DNA. The CDR3 is made up of 11 amino acids, end residues included. In germline, CDR1 is MNHEY, CDR2 SVGAGI. This CDR3 reads CASSSSGEQYF.

The chain uses TRBV30 and TRBJ2-2, with 7 positions matching TRBD1. Germline-derived CDR1 and CDR2 are GTSNPN and SVGIG (reference sequence). The J segment lost 6 bases and the V segment lost 1 base, leaving 8 bases of the junction unmatched. The CDR3 runs to 15 residues. This chain's CDR3 is CAWSAGRGRAGELFF. CDR3 nucleotide sequence: TGTGCCTGGAGTGCCGGAAGGGGGCGTGCCGGGGAGCTGTTTTTT.